A single sample is the source of the 25 T cell receptor beta chains below, sequenced in a study of hypomethylating agent response in myelodysplastic syndrome. Data came from immunoSEQ multiplex PCR; TCRdb stores just in-frame clones and leaves some out. The repertoire holds fewer than 7,500 clones, about 82% seen once, with 26% in the top ten. The sample consisted of bone marrow, taken before or after starting hypomethylating agent treatment for myelodysplastic syndrome (not recorded which). All receptors come from a human donor with myelodysplastic syndrome.

V gene TRBV5-1 combines with J gene TRBJ1-1; TRBD1 aligns across 7 bases. Germline CDR1 and CDR2: SGHRS and YFSETQ. The CDR3 covers 16 residues. The trim removed 0 bases at V and 4 bases at J, leaving 9 bases unmatched. DNA for the CDR3: TGCGCCAGCAGCTTGGCGGGCAACAGGGGTTTCACTGAAGCTTTCTTT. Its protein is CASSLAGNRGFTEAFF. The entire variable domain, with the rest obtained from reference TRBV5-1 and TRBJ1-1, is as follows: KAGVTQTPRYLIKTRGQQVTLSCSPISGHRSVSWYQQTPGQGLQFLFEYFSETQRNKGNFPGRFSGRQFSNSRSEMNVSTLELGDSALYLCASSLAGNRGFTEAFFGQGTRLTVV.

The chain carries TRBV7-2 and TRBJ2-2; D is uncertain. The germline V gene encodes CDR1 SGHTA and CDR2 FQGNSA. The germline V and J ends were trimmed by 1 base and 7 bases, with 13 bases remaining between them. This CDR3 comprises 15 residues. CDR3 amino acids: CASSLGAVTRGELFF. The CDR3, as DNA: TGTGCCAGCAGCTTAGGGGCCGTCACCCGCGGGGAGCTGTTTTTT.

The chain employs TRBV11-2 and TRBJ1-3; D uncertain. Germline CDR1 is SGHAT and CDR2 is FQNNGV. The length of the CDR3 is 12 residues. The V end lost 1 base, the J end lost 8 bases, and 6 bases lay between the germline ends. In DNA form, the CDR3 reads TGTGCCAGCAGCTTAGGTCGTCACACCATATATTTT. It codes for CASSLGRHTIYF.

The rearrangement uses TRBV7-3 and TRBJ2-2, with D unclear. Trimming shortened V by 6 bases and J by 0 bases, and 11 bases separated the two germline ends. Germline values: CDR1 SGHTA, CDR2 FQGTGA. The CDR3 is 15 residues long. The CDR3 DNA reads TGTGCCAGCAGATCAGACCGGGCGAACACCGGGGAGCTGTTTTTT. Protein: CASRSDRANTGELFF.

This chain joins TRBV5-4 and TRBJ2-3, with TRBD1 identical over 7 bases. The V segment lost 2 bases and the J segment 2 bases; nucleotides outside the gene matches: 8. The CDR3 has 16 amino acids. The germline V gene has CDR1 SGHNT and CDR2 YYREEE (reference sequence). Here the CDR3 reads CASSLDSGTDTDTQYF. The CDR3 DNA is TGTGCCAGCAGCTTAGACAGTGGGACAGACACAGATACGCAGTATTTT.

V usage is TRBV5-1 and J usage is TRBJ1-6; no clear D. In germline, CDR1 is SGHRS, CDR2 YFSETQ. Trimming left V 4 bases short and J 10 bases short, with 9 bases between. CDR3 length: 12 residues. CDR3 sequence reads: CASSAGESPLHF. The CDR3 bases are TGCGCCAGCAGCGCGGGAGAGTCACCCCTCCACTTT.

This chain joins TRBV6-5 and TRBJ1-2, with 7 bases matching TRBD1. The J segment lost 3 bases and the V segment lost 6 bases, leaving 7 bases of the junction unmatched. The germline gives CDR1 MNHEY, CDR2 SVGAGI. The CDR3 is 14 residues long. CDR3 loop: CASRRQGRDYGYTF. DNA for the CDR3: TGTGCCAGCAGGCGACAGGGTAGGGACTATGGCTACACCTTC.

This clone was recorded a few times. This sequence joins TRBV19 and TRBJ1-5; possibly TRBD1 for D (5 bases). V was pared by 2 bases and J by 6 bases, with 14 bases between. Per germline, CDR1 LNHDA and CDR2 SQIVND (reference sequence). The CDR3 is made up of 15 amino acids. The DNA of the CDR3 is TGTGCCAGTAGTATAAACGGGGGGGTGGGTCAGCCCCAGCATTTT. Translating gives CASSINGGVGQPQHF.

The J gene is TRBJ2-1, the V gene TRBV19, with 9 bases identical to TRBD2. With V trimmed by 3 bases and J by 11 bases, 2 bases remained unmatched. In germline, CDR1 is LNHDA, CDR2 SQIVND (reference sequence). The CDR3 sequence is 12 residues long. Here the CDR3 DNA reads TGTGCCAGTAGTATCGGACTAGCGAAGCAGTTCTTC. It codes for CASSIGLAKQFF. The full variable domain, its missing parts supplied by reference TRBV19 and TRBJ2-1, is DGGITQSPKYLFRKEGQNVTLSCEQNLNHDAMYWYRQDPGQGLRLIYYSQIVNDFQKGDIAEGYSVSREKKESFPLTVTSAQKNPTAFYLCASSIGLAKQFFGPGTRLTVL.

The chain joins TRBV7-3 to TRBJ2-2; unclear D gene. This CDR3 has 16 residues. The germline V gene encodes CDR1 SGHTA and CDR2 FQGTGA. Trimming took 1 base from V and 0 from J, leaving 9 bases between them. CDR3: CASSLIRPTNTGELFF. CDR3 in DNA: TGTGCCAGCAGCTTAATCCGCCCAACGAACACCGGGGAGCTGTTTTTT.

This clone was counted once. V usage is TRBV9 and J usage is TRBJ2-2; 10 nucleotides align to TRBD2. The V and J ends lost 3 bases and 4 bases, in that order; junction bases with no gene match: 3. Germline V gene sequence: CDR1 SGDLS, CDR2 YYNGEE. The CDR3 consists of 15 residues. CDR3 in amino acids: CASSDLAGATGELFF. For the CDR3, the DNA is TGTGCCAGCAGCGATCTAGCGGGAGCCACCGGGGAGCTGTTTTTT.

V and J are TRBV7-6 and TRBJ1-2; 7 nucleotides match TRBD1. The V and J ends lost 3 bases and 1 base, in that order; junction bases with no gene match: 8. In germline, CDR1 is SGHVS, CDR2 FNYEAQ. The CDR3 totals 16 residues. The CDR3 DNA sequence: TGTGCCAGCAGCTTGCAACCGGGACAGATTAACTATGGCTACACCTTC. Its translation: CASSLQPGQINYGYTF.

The chain has TRBV6-5 and TRBJ1-5; D gene unclear. Trimming pared 6 bases from V and 8 bases from J, leaving 14 bases between. The CDR3 totals 13 residues. Per the germline V gene, CDR1 is MNHEY and CDR2 is SVGAGI. The CDR3 DNA reads as TGTGCCAGCAGCCGACAATGGCAGGAGCCCCAGCATTTT. Protein product: CASSRQWQEPQHF.

CDR3 loop: CASSVAGGASGELFF. CDR3 sequence (DNA): TGTGCCAGCAGCGTGGCCGGGGGGGCGAGCGGGGAGCTGTTTTTT. The rearrangement links TRBV9 to TRBJ2-2; 8 bases fit TRBD2. There are 15 residues in the CDR3. Looked up from germline, CDR1 is SGDLS and CDR2 is YYNGEE. V lost 2 bases, J lost 7 bases, and 7 bases stayed unmatched.

The CDR3 reads CASSQMGLGFYEQYF. In DNA, the CDR3 is TGCGCCAGCAGCCAAATGGGCCTTGGCTTCTACGAGCAGTACTTC. The chain couples TRBV4-1 to TRBJ2-7; D gene uncertain. Looked up from germline, CDR1 is MGHRA and CDR2 is YSYEKL. V was cut by 2 bases and J by 3 bases, with 14 bases left in between. The CDR3 contains 15 residues.

The V gene is TRBV5-4, the J gene TRBJ2-1; possibly TRBD1 for D (6 bases). The CDR3 loop spans 14 amino acids. V lost 0 bases to trimming and J lost 3 bases, with 7 bases between them. Germline CDR1 reads SGHNT; CDR2 reads YYREEE (reference sequence). The CDR3 sequence: CASSLVRGYNEQFF. The CDR3 DNA reads as TGTGCCAGCAGCTTGGTCAGGGGCTACAATGAGCAGTTCTTC. The whole variable domain, filled in from reference TRBV5-4 and TRBJ2-1, reads ETGVTQSPTHLIKTRGQQVTLRCSSQSGHNTVSWYQQALGQGPQFIFQYYREEENGRGNFPPRFSGLQFPNYSSELNVNALELDDSALYLCASSLVRGYNEQFFGPGTRLTVL.

The rearrangement joins TRBV4-2 to TRBJ1-1; D is unclear. The CDR3 extends over 14 amino acids. The V and J ends lost 1 base and 6 bases respectively, with 12 bases between them. CDR1 is LGHNA, CDR2 YNFKEQ, per germline. CDR3 coding DNA: TGTGCCAGCAGCCAAGCTAGGCGGGGTTCTGAAGCTTTCTTT. Its protein is CASSQARRGSEAFF.

V is TRBV6-5 and J is TRBJ2-7, with 10 nucleotides matching TRBD1. V was pared by 6 bases and J by 4 bases, with 6 bases of the junction left unmatched. The CDR3 length is 14 residues. In germline, CDR1 is MNHEY, CDR2 SVGAGI. As DNA, the CDR3 is TGTGCCAGCAGATGGAGACAGGGGGCATACGAGCAGTACTTC. It codes for CASRWRQGAYEQYF.

V usage is TRBV27 and J usage is TRBJ2-5; 12 nucleotides agree with TRBD2. The CDR3 sequence is 17 residues long. CDR1 is MNHEY and CDR2 is SMNVEV in the germline V gene (reference sequence). Germline trimming cut 3 bases from V and 4 bases from J; bases unmatched to any gene: 9. Written as DNA, the CDR3 is TGTGCCAGCAGTTTGACTAGCGGGAGCTGGAGGAGAGAGACCCAGTACTTC. Its translation is CASSLTSGSWRRETQYF.

The genes are TRBV4-2 and TRBJ1-4; possibly TRBD1 for D (5 bases). The V gene's germline CDR1 is LGHNA and CDR2 YNFKEQ. V was cut by 0 bases and J by 6 bases, with 17 bases left in between. CDR3 size: 17 residues. The CDR3 sequence is CASSQDTPGTEYEKLFF. The CDR3 DNA reads as TGTGCCAGCAGCCAAGATACGCCCGGGACGGAATATGAAAAACTGTTTTTT.

J is TRBJ2-6 and V is TRBV9; D may be TRBD1 or TRBD2 (5 bases each). The V gene's germline CDR1 is SGDLS and CDR2 YYNGEE. The ends were cut back, 3 bases at V and 4 bases at J, with 17 bases in the middle. This CDR3 is 17 amino acids long. The CDR3 sequence is CASSAGTVSSGANVLTF. The CDR3 coding sequence is TGTGCCAGCAGCGCGGGGACGGTCTCATCGGGGGCCAACGTCCTGACTTTC.

The rearrangement uses TRBV4-1 and TRBJ1-6; D is undetermined. V was clipped by 0 bases and J by 0 bases, with 9 bases between them. The CDR3 runs 17 residues. Germline lookup yields CDR1 MGHRA and CDR2 YSYEKL. The CDR3 DNA sequence: TGCGCCAGCAGCCAAGAAAGTCCCAGCTCCTATAATTCACCCCTCCACTTT. As protein: CASSQESPSSYNSPLHF.

This rearrangement joins TRBV7-2 to TRBJ1-1; D is unclear. V lost 2 bases and J lost 0, with 10 bases in between. From germline, CDR1 is SGHTA and CDR2 FQGNSA. CDR3 length equals 15 residues. Written as DNA, the CDR3 is TGTGCCAGCAGCTTATGGGCGGGAGTGAACACTGAAGCTTTCTTT. It encodes CASSLWAGVNTEAFF.

This clone is a singleton in its sample. V usage is TRBV5-8 and J usage is TRBJ1-1; 10 bases align to TRBD1. The CDR3 is 17 amino acids. The junction had 7 bases not matched to a gene; V was cut back by 2 bases and J by 0 bases. Germline V gene sequence: CDR1 SGHTS, CDR2 YDEGEE. The CDR3 region is CASSLLMTGGMNTEAFF. The CDR3 DNA reads TGTGCCAGCAGCTTACTCATGACAGGGGGCATGAACACTGAAGCTTTCTTT.

This chain links TRBV11-1 with TRBJ2-5; D gene uncertain. The V gene lost 0 bases and the J gene lost 4 bases, with 6 bases spanning the gap. Germline-derived CDR1 and CDR2 are SGHAT and FQDESV (reference sequence). This CDR3 has 13 residues. The CDR3 sequence: CASSLARTETQYF. CDR3 sequence (DNA): TGTGCCAGCAGCTTAGCCAGGACAGAGACCCAGTACTTC.